A single TCR beta chain is shown here with its context. cDNA serving as the sequencing template came from extracted, reverse transcribed RNA. Profiling relied on immunoSEQ multiplex PCR, and the TCRdb table lists in-frame clones only, not all of them. Of 150,000 or so clones detected, about 90% appear once; the ten largest clones hold more than 12%. Per the germline V gene, CDR1 is LNHDA and CDR2 is SQIVND (reference sequence). V was pared by 0 bases and J by 0 bases, with 20 bases between. The CDR3 sequence is 19 residues long. This entry belongs to a study of CD8+ T cells in alopecia areata. Study summary: Treatment comprised oral tofacitinib, 5 to 10 mg twice daily, in treated patients.

This TCR derives from a human donor with alopecia areata. This specimen consisted of CD8+ T cells sorted from blood, obtained at week 0. The chain couples TRBV19 to TRBJ1-2, with D perhaps matching TRBD1 (5 bases). This chain's CDR3 is CASSIDPSEGPEANYGYTF. In nucleotides, the CDR3 is TGTGCCAGTAGTATAGACCCATCAGAGGGGCCCGAAGCTAACTATGGCTACACCTTC.